The 8 T cell receptor beta chains below all came from one sample that was sequenced in a study of blood T cell repertoires in COVID-19 (dated by TCRdb to about 2020). The method was the immunoSEQ multiplex PCR assay. TCRdb obtained this table from immuneACCESS and retained in-frame rearrangements with V and J assigned. These tables miss some clones; where compared with another copy, unresolved V genes account for less than half of the shortfall, and the remainder is unexplained. The sample yields about 120,000 clones; about 85% were counted once. In total, the top ten clones hold under 2.5% of the sample. The specimen sequenced was peripheral blood. These receptors originate from a man between 65 and 80 years old with acute or convalescent COVID-19.

This sequence joins TRBV30 and TRBJ1-6; a weak D match, TRBD1 (5 bases). From germline, CDR1 is GTSNPN and CDR2 SVGIG (reference sequence). Trimming left V 0 bases short and J 10 bases short, with 19 bases between. The CDR3 runs to 16 residues. CDR3 protein: CAWSVPLGQGNSPLHF. The CDR3 DNA follows: TGTGCCTGGAGTGTACCACTCGGCCAGGGTAACTCACCCCTCCACTTT.

The table lists this clone with a count of one. The gene calls are TRBV7-9 and TRBJ1-2, with a possible D match to TRBD1 (5 bases). CDR1 is SEHNR and CDR2 is FQNEAQ in the germline V gene (reference sequence). This CDR3 spans 14 amino acids. With 5 bases removed from V and 4 bases from J, the gap between germline ends came to 14 bases. CDR3: CASSEMGGSYGYTF. CDR3 coding DNA: TGTGCCAGCAGCGAAATGGGGGGGAGCTATGGCTACACCTTC.

This clone has only one observation. The chain recombines TRBV5-4 with TRBJ2-2; 8 positions agree with TRBD2. The ends lost 4 bases at V and 1 base at J; junction bases unmatched: 3. Germline V CDR1 and CDR2: SGHNT, YYREEE (reference sequence). The CDR3 extends over 15 amino acids. CDR3 loop: CASSRRGGNTGELFF. CDR3 nucleotides: TGTGCCAGCAGCCGCCGGGGGGGGAACACCGGGGAGCTGTTTTTT.

The sample holds one count of this clone. The rearrangement links TRBV5-1 to TRBJ2-1; the match to TRBD1 covers 8 bases. Germline V gene lookup returns CDR1 SGHRS and CDR2 YFSETQ. The CDR3 covers 15 residues. V shed 4 bases and J 3 bases; nucleotides not matched to a gene: 6. The CDR3 spells CASSTRTGLYNEQFF. In nucleotides, the CDR3 is TGCGCCAGCAGCACGCGGACAGGGCTCTACAATGAGCAGTTCTTC.

The chain uses TRBV13 and TRBJ2-1; 9 bases align to TRBD2. J gave up 8 bases and V 2 bases, and 7 bases lay outside the gene matches. Germline values: CDR1 PRHDT, CDR2 FYEKMQ (reference sequence). This CDR3 has 15 amino acids. The CDR3 region is CASSLSGGGAYEQFF. CDR3 coding DNA: TGTGCCAGCAGCTTATCGGGCGGGGGGGCATATGAGCAGTTCTTC. The variable domain in full, with the rest retrieved from reference TRBV13 and TRBJ2-1, is AAGVIQSPRHLIKEKRETATLKCYPIPRHDTVYWYQQGPGQDPQFLISFYEKMQSDKGSIPDRFSAQQFSDYHSELNMSSLELGDSALYFCASSLSGGGAYEQFFGPGTRLTVL.

This clone was recorded a few times. This rearrangement joins TRBV5-6 to TRBJ2-6; D unclear. The V and J ends lost 0 bases and 0 bases respectively, with 4 bases between them. Germline assignment: CDR1 SGHDT and CDR2 YYEEEE. The CDR3 is 15 residues long. CDR3 protein: CASSLVNSGANVLTF. CDR3 sequence (DNA): TGTGCCAGCAGCTTGGTCAACTCTGGGGCCAACGTCCTGACTTTC. The variable domain in full, completed from reference TRBV5-6 and TRBJ2-6, reads DAGVTQSPTHLIKTRGQQVTLRCSPKSGHDTVSWYQQALGQGPQFIFQYYEEEERQRGNFPDRFSGHQFPNYSSELNVNALLLGDSALYLCASSLVNSGANVLTFGAGSRLTVL.

This chain uses TRBV10-2 with TRBJ2-5; 14 nucleotides match TRBD2. V shed 8 bases, J shed 7 bases, and the junction held 9 bases outside the gene matches. CDR3 length: 15 amino acids. The germline V gene has CDR1 WSHSY and CDR2 SAAADI. The CDR3, as DNA: TGCGCCAGCCACGGACTAGCGGGGGGCGCGGGGACCCAGTACTTC. This gives the protein CASHGLAGGAGTQYF.

This sequence joins TRBV5-6 and TRBJ2-7; D may be TRBD1 (5 bases). CDR1 is SGHDT and CDR2 is YYEEEE in the germline V gene. Trimming pared 0 bases from V and 9 bases from J, leaving 10 bases between. CDR3 size: 12 residues. The CDR3 here is CASSLAGYGQYF. CDR3 in DNA: TGTGCCAGCAGCTTGGCAGGGTATGGGCAGTACTTC.